This T cell receptor (beta chain) was obtained from a study of cytomegalovirus exposure and HLA in healthy donors. About the study: In a previous analysis, more than 90 million unique TCR beta sequences were found from 150 million to 200 million T cells.

This PCR relied on a set of 60 Vbeta primers and 13 Jbeta primers. Sequenced by immunoSEQ multiplex PCR; TCRdb stores in-frame clones only, minus some. The data hold approximately 170,000 clones, with roughly 88% observed a single time. Sequenced material: PBMCs. The origin of this receptor is a boy aged 2 to 9 in good health and CMV-seronegative.

CDR3 bases: TGTGCCAGCAGCTTCAGGGTTGAAGAGACCCAGTACTTC. This gives the protein CASSFRVEETQYF. This chain links TRBV7-2 with TRBJ2-5; D may be TRBD1 (5 bases). Trimming took 3 bases from V and 3 from J, leaving 8 bases between them. This CDR3 is built from 13 residues. CDR1 is SGHTA and CDR2 is FQGNSA in the germline V gene.